The 25 T cell receptor beta chains given below trace back to one sample, sequenced in a study of blood T cell repertoires in COVID-19 (dated by TCRdb to about 2020). Library preparation was by the immunoSEQ multiplex PCR assay. Sourced from immuneACCESS, this table was stored by TCRdb with only in-frame sequences that have V and J called. A share of the clones is absent; for the studies checked, an unresolved V gene accounts for under half, and the remainder has no known explanation. Present in this sample are tens of thousands of clones, around 76% of which were seen just once. About 16% of the sample belongs to the ten largest clones. What was sequenced was peripheral blood. These receptors were taken from a human donor in a cohort sampled during active COVID-19.

CDR3 region: CASSLGRYEQYF. The CDR3 DNA reads as TGTGCCAGCAGCTTAGGGAGATACGAGCAGTACTTC. The chain has TRBV7-8 and TRBJ2-7; unclear D gene. CDR3 length: 12 residues. Trimming shortened V by 1 base and J by 4 bases, and 5 bases separated the two germline ends. Germline CDR1 and CDR2: SGHVS and FQNEAQ. Supplemented by reference TRBV7-8 and TRBJ2-7, the full variable domain reads GAGVSQSPRYKVAKRGQDVALRCDPISGHVSLFWYQQALGQGPEFLTYFQNEAQLDKSGLPSDRFFAERPEGSVSTLKIQRTQQEDSAVYLCASSLGRYEQYFGPGTRLTVT.

V usage is TRBV2 and J usage is TRBJ2-7, with 7 bases aligning to TRBD2. CDR1 is SNHLY, CDR2 FYNNEI, per germline. The CDR3 loop spans 16 amino acids. The V segment lost 10 bases and the J segment 0 bases; nucleotides outside the gene matches: 15. The CDR3 protein is CATRKGKSGASYEQYF. The CDR3 DNA reads as TGTGCCACCCGTAAAGGAAAAAGCGGGGCCTCCTACGAGCAGTACTTC.

J is TRBJ2-7 and V is TRBV5-1; TRBD1 is a possible D gene (5 bases). The germline V and J ends were trimmed by 3 bases and 7 bases, with 17 bases remaining between them. CDR3 length: 14 amino acids. The germline gives CDR1 SGHRS, CDR2 YFSETQ. The CDR3 DNA is TGCGCCAGCAGCTCGCCAAAGAAACAGGTTGAGCAGTACGTC. It specifies CASSSPKKQVEQYV.

This clone occurred once. The J gene is TRBJ2-3, the V gene TRBV6-5, with D unresolved. Germline loops: CDR1 MNHEY, CDR2 SVGAGI. The CDR3 has 15 residues. V lost 0 bases, J lost 0 bases, and 7 bases lay in between. CDR3 loop: CASSYSWSSTDTQYF. CDR3 nucleotide sequence: TGTGCCAGCAGTTACTCTTGGAGCAGCACAGATACGCAGTATTTT.

Points on this clone: At the DNA level, this CDR3 is encoded by other sequences in the same sample as well. CDR3 in DNA: TGTGCCAGCAGCTTGAGGGACAACCGAGTCACAGATACGCAGTATTTT. It encodes CASSLRDNRVTDTQYF. The rearrangement uses TRBV5-6 and TRBJ2-3, with D possibly matching TRBD1 (6 bases). V lost 1 base and J 2 bases, leaving 14 bases between the germline ends. The CDR3 covers 16 residues. Looked up from germline, CDR1 is SGHDT and CDR2 is YYEEEE.

The chain links TRBV7-7 to TRBJ2-5; 12 bases map to TRBD2. J gave up 4 bases and V 1 base, and 4 bases lay outside the gene matches. From germline, CDR1 is SSHAT and CDR2 FNYEAQ (reference sequence). This CDR3 comprises 16 residues. In DNA form, the CDR3 reads TGTGCCAGCAGCTTAGGGGGGACTAGCGGGCTAGAGACCCAGTACTTC. Amino acid sequence: CASSLGGTSGLETQYF.

J is TRBJ2-6 and V is TRBV18, with 11 bases lining up with TRBD1. Losses at the gene ends were 4 bases for V and 3 bases for J; bases not matched to a gene: 5. The CDR3 loop spans 17 amino acids. Germline V CDR1 and CDR2: KGHSH, LQKENI. The chain's CDR3 is CASSLGQGASGANVLTF. DNA for the CDR3: TGTGCCAGCTCACTCGGACAGGGGGCAAGTGGGGCCAACGTCCTGACTTTC.

This sequence joins TRBV10-1 and TRBJ2-7; TRBD1 is a possible D gene (5 bases). The CDR3 loop spans 14 amino acids. The V gene lost 11 bases and the J gene lost 0 bases, with 17 bases spanning the gap. CDR1 and CDR2 from the germline V gene are WNHNN and SYGVQD (reference sequence). CDR3 coding DNA: TGCGCCTCTTCAGGGAAGCCCAACTCCTACGAGCAGTACGTC. Residues: CASSGKPNSYEQYV.

The chain joins TRBV9 to TRBJ2-1, with 14 bases that match TRBD2. Germline V CDR1 and CDR2: SGDLS, YYNGEE. After removal of 0 bases from V and 4 bases from J, the junction contained 3 bases not matched to a gene. The CDR3 spans 17 residues. CDR3 sequence reads: CASSVGTSGGPYNEQFF. CDR3 DNA: TGTGCCAGCAGCGTAGGGACTAGCGGGGGGCCTTACAATGAGCAGTTCTTC.

The V and J genes are TRBV5-1 and TRBJ2-5, with 9 nucleotides matching TRBD2. In germline, CDR1 is SGHRS, CDR2 YFSETQ. The CDR3 covers 17 residues. V lost 3 bases and J lost 6; bases outside the gene matches: 15. The chain's CDR3 is CASSSGGLAGGQQTQYF. CDR3 nucleotide sequence: TGCGCCAGCAGCTCGGGTGGACTTGCGGGGGGGCAACAGACCCAGTACTTC.

The chain couples TRBV20-1 to TRBJ2-3; no clear D. Germline assignment: CDR1 DFQATT and CDR2 SNEGSKA (reference sequence). Trimming took off 7 bases at V and 0 bases at J, with 5 bases between the two ends. CDR3 length equals 11 residues. The DNA for the CDR3 is TGCAGTGGTGGCAGCACAGATACGCAGTATTTT. Translated, it gives CSGGSTDTQYF.

V usage is TRBV19 and J usage is TRBJ2-3, with 9 bases that match TRBD2. The CDR3 runs 14 residues. V shed 4 bases and J 2 bases; nucleotides not matched to a gene: 1. Germline V gives CDR1 LNHDA, CDR2 SQIVND (reference sequence). The CDR3 sequence is CASSKREVTDTQYF. The CDR3 coding sequence is TGTGCCAGTAGTAAGCGGGAGGTCACAGATACGCAGTATTTT.

This clone was seen a few times. The chain combines TRBV28 with TRBJ2-2; 7 bases fit TRBD1. The V gene end was trimmed by 1 base and the J gene end by 4 bases; junction bases not matched to a gene: 9. Germline V gene data show CDR1 as MDHEN and CDR2 as SYDVKM. The CDR3 has 17 residues. CDR3 DNA: TGTGCCAGCAGTTTATTTCAGGGACCAGGGGGCACCGGGGAGCTGTTTTTT. It encodes CASSLFQGPGGTGELFF.

The chain couples TRBV12-5 to TRBJ2-2; no definite D call. Germline values: CDR1 LGHNT, CDR2 FRNRAP. The CDR3 loop spans 14 amino acids. This CDR3 is CALPRGRNTGELFF. CDR3 DNA sequence: TGTGCCCTGCCTCGCGGAAGGAACACCGGGGAGCTGTTTTTT.

The rearrangement uses TRBV18 and TRBJ1-2; 12 positions agree with TRBD1. The junction had 3 bases not matched to a gene; V was cut back by 3 bases and J by 7 bases. CDR3 size: 14 residues. Germline values: CDR1 KGHSH, CDR2 LQKENI. Written as DNA, the CDR3 is TGTGCCAGCTCACCCGGGACAGGGGGCTTTGGCTACACCTTC. This codes for CASSPGTGGFGYTF.

The chain recombines TRBV7-2 with TRBJ2-2, with 14 bases that match TRBD2. V lost 6 bases to trimming and J lost 8 bases; unmatched junction nucleotides: 8. The CDR3 runs 16 residues. CDR1 is SGHTA, CDR2 FQGNSA, per germline. The CDR3 DNA is TGTGCCAGCAGAGGGACTAGCGGGGGAGTGGAGGGGGAGCTGTTTTTT. It is translated as CASRGTSGGVEGELFF. The variable domain in full, completed from reference TRBV7-2 and TRBJ2-2, reads GAGVSQSPSNKVTEKGKDVELRCDPISGHTALYWYRQSLGQGLEFLIYFQGNSAPDKSGLPSDRFSAERTGGSVSTLTIQRTQQEDSAVYLCASRGTSGGVEGELFFGEGSRLTVL.

The chain is built from TRBV19 and TRBJ2-2, with a possible D match to TRBD2 (6 bases). V dropped 6 bases and J dropped 9 bases, with 17 bases sitting between them. The CDR3 contains 14 residues. Germline loops: CDR1 LNHDA, CDR2 SQIVND (reference sequence). CDR3 region: CASSRPGGTRELFF. The DNA for the CDR3 is TGTGCCAGTAGCCGGCCTGGGGGGACGAGGGAGCTGTTTTTT.

V is TRBV28 and J is TRBJ2-7; possibly TRBD2 for D (6 bases). This CDR3 is 15 amino acids long. The V gene's germline CDR1 is MDHEN and CDR2 SYDVKM. Trimming took 6 bases from V and 2 from J, leaving 17 bases between them. CDR3 region: CASSTRDSQTYEQYF. DNA for the CDR3: TGTGCCAGCAGCACGAGGGACTCCCAGACCTACGAGCAGTACTTC.

V and J are TRBV4-3 and TRBJ2-6; unclear D gene. CDR3 length equals 17 residues. The V end was cut by 0 bases, the J end by 1 base, with 10 bases between. Germline CDR1 LGHNA, CDR2 YSLEER. The CDR3 is CASSQDYLLSGANVLTF. The CDR3 bases are TGCGCCAGCAGCCAAGACTACCTCCTATCTGGGGCCAACGTCCTGACTTTC.

The chain is built from TRBV7-9 and TRBJ2-5; D not resolved. The germline V gene has CDR1 SEHNR and CDR2 FQNEAQ (reference sequence). The V end was cut by 5 bases, the J end by 0 bases, with 4 bases between. The CDR3 extends over 12 amino acids. CDR3 nucleotides: TGTGCCAGCAGCCGCGACCAAGAGACCCAGTACTTC. Its protein is CASSRDQETQYF.

The chain combines TRBV27 with TRBJ2-7; no firm D call. The CDR3 sequence is 13 residues long. V lost 5 bases and J 0 bases, leaving 8 bases between the germline ends. Germline assignment: CDR1 MNHEY and CDR2 SMNVEV (reference sequence). The CDR3 DNA reads TGTGCCAGCAGTCTACCCCCCTCCTACGAGCAGTACTTC. It codes for CASSLPPSYEQYF.

This clone came up once. The chain is built from TRBV12-3 or TRBV12-4 and TRBJ1-5; TRBD1 aligns across 7 bases. Germline trimming cut 3 bases from V and 6 bases from J; bases unmatched to any gene: 2. There are 13 residues in the CDR3. The CDR3 DNA reads as TGTGCCAGCAGTTTTGAGGGGGCTCAGCCCCAGCATTTT. Translating gives CASSFEGAQPQHF.

The chain joins TRBV3-1 (or the pseudogene TRBV3-2) to TRBJ1-2, with D perhaps matching TRBD1 (6 bases). The V end was cut by 7 bases, the J end by 0 bases, with 12 bases between. CDR1 is LGHDT, CDR2 YNNKEL, per germline (reference sequence). This CDR3 region has 14 residues. Here the CDR3 DNA reads TGTGCCAGCACCACGACAGGCGCTAACTATGGCTACACCTTC. Translated: CASTTTGANYGYTF.

The J gene is TRBJ1-4, the V gene TRBV7-2; D call uncertain. There are 15 residues in the CDR3. Trimming took off 2 bases at V and 6 bases at J, with 13 bases between the two ends. Germline V gene lookup returns CDR1 SGHTA and CDR2 FQGNSA. CDR3 loop: CASSLNGLPDEKLFF. The CDR3 nucleotides are TGTGCCAGCAGCTTAAACGGACTTCCAGATGAAAAACTGTTTTTT.

The table lists this clone with a count of one. V and J are TRBV9 and TRBJ2-7, with D perhaps TRBD1 (6 bases). The CDR3 extends over 15 amino acids. The germline V gene has CDR1 SGDLS and CDR2 YYNGEE. V shed 3 bases and J shed 3 bases, with 16 bases lying between them. CDR3 residues: CASSAQPDSHYEQYF. The DNA for the CDR3 is TGTGCCAGCAGCGCCCAGCCGGACAGCCACTACGAGCAGTACTTC. Filled out from reference TRBV9 and TRBJ2-7, the complete variable domain reads DSGVTQTPKHLITATGQRVTLRCSPRSGDLSVYWYQQSLDQGLQFLIQYYNGEERAKGNILERFSAQQFPDLHSELNLSSLELGDSALYFCASSAQPDSHYEQYFGPGTRLTVT.